This T cell receptor (beta chain) was sequenced during a study of T cell changes during pregnancy in multiple sclerosis. Measured with immunoSEQ multiplex PCR; TCRdb has only the in-frame clones, and not every one. The table includes approximately 89,000 clones, about 94% detected once. CDR1 and CDR2 (germline): ENHRY, SYGVKD. This CDR3 region has 13 residues. V was pared by 8 bases and J by 3 bases, with 2 bases of the junction left unmatched. The source was peripheral blood, collected in the third trimester of pregnancy. The receptor was derived from a female donor with multiple sclerosis, enrolled in a pregnancy study. The chain couples TRBV10-3 to TRBJ2-1, with 9 positions matching TRBD2. The CDR3 nucleotides are TGTGCCATCCGACTAGCGGACTACAATGAGCAGTTCTTC. This encodes CAIRLADYNEQFF.